The clone carrying this T cell receptor (beta chain) appeared a single time. Its matching antigen is unknown. This specimen belongs to a study of T cell responses to AZD1222 COVID-19 vaccine. Study-level results: Spike-specific TCR breadth and depth grew following two AZD1222 doses. Researchers took repertoire samples only after the peak T cell response had come.

Some clones are missing from TCRdb's copy, which holds only in-frame ones; the method was immunoSEQ multiplex PCR. Of 110,000 or so clones in the sample, approximately 88% were seen once. The CDR3 spans 13 residues. V dropped 4 bases and J dropped 7 bases, with 11 bases sitting between them. Germline CDR1 is SGHTA and CDR2 is FQGNSA. The genes are TRBV7-2 and TRBJ1-5; D possibly corresponds to TRBD1 (5 bases). This TCR was recovered from an adult in good health. Here the sequenced sample was peripheral blood, taken on day 0 of MenACWY control vaccination. The CDR3 reads CASSSRGEQPQHF. The CDR3 DNA reads as TGTGCCAGCAGCTCGAGGGGAGAGCAGCCCCAGCATTTT.